This entry lists 16 T cell receptor beta chains sequenced from one sample in a study of beta chain features in type 1 diabetes. The study, taken as a whole, reports: Moderate but significant shortening of TCRB CDR3s was recorded in all four CD4+ subsets from Type 1 diabetes patients.

No antigen has been identified for these receptors. Since all of the isolated RNA was reverse transcribed, expressed TCRB transcripts were what got sequenced. Some clones are missing from TCRdb's copy, which holds only in-frame ones; the method was immunoSEQ multiplex PCR. Among under 200,000 clones listed, around 8.6% were seen once. The sequenced material came from central memory CD4+ T cells from blood. The receptor set was obtained from a woman aged 18-29 years with type 1 diabetes.

Worth noting for this clone: Other DNA sequences of this sample code for an identical CDR3. This chain links TRBV7-2 with TRBJ2-5; D gene ambiguous. Trimming left V 2 bases short and J 7 bases short, with 5 bases between. The CDR3 is 11 amino acids. The germline CDR1 and CDR2 sequences are SGHTA and FQGNSA. DNA for the CDR3: TGTGCCAGCAGCTTAACTGGGACCCAGTACTTC. Translated: CASSLTGTQYF.

The chain has TRBV7-2 and TRBJ2-5; possibly TRBD1 for D (6 bases). The CDR3 is 15 residues long. Trimming left V 5 bases short and J 4 bases short, with 17 bases between. CDR1 and CDR2 from the germline V gene are SGHTA and FQGNSA. Here the CDR3 reads CASSVVWGQGETQYF. The CDR3 bases are TGTGCCAGCAGCGTAGTGTGGGGGCAGGGAGAGACCCAGTACTTC.

This clone was found a few times. The rearrangement uses TRBV30 and TRBJ2-4, with D tentatively TRBD1 (5 bases). The germline V gene encodes CDR1 GTSNPN and CDR2 SVGIG (reference sequence). V was trimmed by 4 bases and J by 6 bases, leaving 13 bases between them. The length of the CDR3 is 13 residues. The CDR3 sequence is CAWMRQSINIQYF. The CDR3 DNA reads as TGTGCCTGGATGAGACAGTCGATAAACATTCAGTACTTC. Combining the CDR3 with reference TRBV30 and TRBJ2-4 gives the whole variable domain SQTIHQWPATLVQPVGSPLSLECTVEGTSNPNLYWYRQAAGRGLQLLFYSVGIGQISSEVPQNLSASRPQDRQFILSSKKLLLSDSGFYLCAWMRQSINIQYFGAGTRLSVL.

This clone was seen a handful of times. V gene TRBV5-1 combines with J gene TRBJ1-1; D may be TRBD1 (5 bases). Germline V gene sequence: CDR1 SGHRS, CDR2 YFSETQ. The V gene lost 2 bases and the J gene lost 7 bases, with 18 bases spanning the gap. CDR3 size: 15 residues. The CDR3, as DNA: TGCGCCAGCAGCTTATCAGGGCTCGGTGCCCTTGAAGCTTTCTTT. Its translation: CASSLSGLGALEAFF.

The table lists this clone with a few counts. The chain recombines TRBV9 with TRBJ2-5; 11 nucleotides agree with TRBD2. Germline-derived CDR1 and CDR2 are SGDLS and YYNGEE. The V segment lost 1 base and the J segment 5 bases; nucleotides outside the gene matches: 7. This CDR3 has 16 residues. The CDR3 is CASSVTTSGRWETQYF. As DNA, the CDR3 is TGTGCCAGCAGCGTAACAACTAGCGGGAGATGGGAGACCCAGTACTTC.

The rearrangement uses TRBV29-1 and TRBJ1-4; D is unresolved. V lost 4 bases and J 8 bases, leaving 14 bases between the germline ends. Germline CDR1 reads SQVTM; CDR2 reads ANQGSEA. The CDR3 sequence is 13 residues long. The CDR3 sequence: CSVVLGGGEKLFF. The DNA of the CDR3 is TGCAGCGTTGTGCTTGGAGGAGGAGAAAAACTGTTTTTT.

This chain uses TRBV7-9 with TRBJ2-7; a possible D gene is TRBD1 (6 bases). This CDR3 has 12 amino acids. The germline gives CDR1 SEHNR, CDR2 FQNEAQ (reference sequence). Deletions cut 7 bases from V and 2 bases from J, with 9 bases between. CDR3 DNA sequence: TGTGCCAGCACGAGGGACACCTACGAGCAGTACTTC. Its translation is CASTRDTYEQYF.

The chain couples TRBV10-3 to TRBJ2-2, with TRBD1 matching 8 bases. Germline CDR1 and CDR2: ENHRY and SYGVKD. This CDR3 spans 13 amino acids. Trimming removed 10 bases from V and 4 bases from J; junction bases left unmatched: 5. The CDR3 DNA sequence: TGTGCCAACGGACAGGGCGGCACCGGGGAGCTGTTTTTT. This translates into CANGQGGTGELFF.

The sample holds many counts of this clone. This chain links TRBV29-1 with TRBJ2-1; 11 nucleotides align to TRBD2. Trimming took 5 bases from V and 4 from J; bases not matched to a gene: 4. The CDR3 runs to 14 residues. Germline V lookup: CDR1 SQVTM, CDR2 ANQGSEA. The DNA for the CDR3 is TGCAGCGTTAGACTAGCGGGGTATTACAATGAGCAGTTCTTC. Encoded protein: CSVRLAGYYNEQFF.

This clone was found a few times. V gene TRBV30 combines with J gene TRBJ2-7; a possible D gene is TRBD2 (6 bases). The CDR3 consists of 14 residues. CDR1 is GTSNPN, CDR2 SVGIG, per germline (reference sequence). The ends were cut back, 3 bases at V and 6 bases at J, with 18 bases in the middle. The CDR3 reads CAWRVAGSRVEQYF. CDR3 bases: TGTGCCTGGAGGGTCGCCGGGAGCAGGGTCGAGCAGTACTTC.

V and J are TRBV11-3 and TRBJ2-5, with 9 bases lining up with TRBD2. Germline V gene lookup returns CDR1 SGHNT and CDR2 YENEEA. Germline trimming cut 5 bases from V and 7 bases from J; bases unmatched to any gene: 5. The CDR3 loop spans 13 amino acids. This CDR3 is CASSPGLAATQYF. The CDR3 coding sequence is TGTGCCAGCAGCCCGGGACTAGCCGCGACCCAGTACTTC.

In its sample, this clone was seen a few times. The chain joins TRBV18 to TRBJ1-2; 9 bases map to TRBD1. There are 15 residues in the CDR3. V shed 3 bases, J shed 4 bases, and the junction held 6 bases outside the gene matches. CDR1 KGHSH and CDR2 LQKENI come from the germline V gene. The CDR3 loop reads CASSPETGGGYGYTF. CDR3 nucleotides: TGTGCCAGCTCACCCGAGACAGGGGGTGGCTATGGCTACACCTTC.

Only a few counts were recorded for this clone. J is TRBJ2-2 and V is TRBV28, with D possibly being TRBD2 (5 bases). Germline CDR1 is MDHEN and CDR2 is SYDVKM. V lost 4 bases, J lost 6 bases, and 15 bases lay in between. This CDR3 is built from 15 residues. In DNA form, the CDR3 reads TGTGCCAGCAGTTCGGGGAGTGGGCCGGCCGGGGAGCTGTTTTTT. The encoded protein is CASSSGSGPAGELFF.

The chain recombines TRBV11-2 with TRBJ2-7; TRBD2 matches at 7 bases. Losses at the gene ends were 5 bases for V and 4 bases for J; bases not matched to a gene: 11. Germline V gene lookup returns CDR1 SGHAT and CDR2 FQNNGV. The CDR3 length is 15 residues. The CDR3 DNA reads as TGTGCCAGCAGCCCAGGTTCGGGGGGAGGGTACGAGCAGTACTTC. Translated, it gives CASSPGSGGGYEQYF.

The sample holds a few counts of this clone. This chain links TRBV27 with TRBJ2-7; weak D call: TRBD2 (5 bases). The germline V gene encodes CDR1 MNHEY and CDR2 SMNVEV (reference sequence). The V end was cut by 5 bases, the J end by 2 bases, with 16 bases between. The CDR3 totals 15 residues. CDR3 DNA: TGTGCCAGCAGTCTCAAACCGGGGTCCCCCTACGAGCAGTACTTC. Translated: CASSLKPGSPYEQYF.

The V call is TRBV2, the J call TRBJ1-4; D unclear. Germline CDR1 is SNHLY and CDR2 is FYNNEI. The V end was cut by 0 bases, the J end by 8 bases, with 13 bases between. CDR3 length equals 15 residues. The CDR3 nucleotides read TGTGCCAGCAGTGAAGCGCTCGGGTCCCCCGAAAAACTGTTTTTT. Amino acid sequence: CASSEALGSPEKLFF.